The source of this TCR beta chain is a study of cytomegalovirus exposure and HLA in healthy donors. TCRdb keeps only in-frame clones here, not all; method: immunoSEQ multiplex PCR. The table includes fewer than 200,000 clones, approximately 84% detected once. Germline assignment: CDR1 SGHNT and CDR2 YYREEE (reference sequence). Trimming pared 2 bases from V and 4 bases from J, leaving 12 bases between. This CDR3 comprises 14 residues. Sequenced material: PBMCs. This TCR was recovered from a woman aged 18-35 years in good health and CMV-seropositive. The chain uses TRBV5-4 and TRBJ1-2; D not resolved. The CDR3 coding sequence is TGTGCCAGCAGCTTAGCTGGGAGTGGCTATGGCTACACCTTC. The encoded protein is CASSLAGSGYGYTF.